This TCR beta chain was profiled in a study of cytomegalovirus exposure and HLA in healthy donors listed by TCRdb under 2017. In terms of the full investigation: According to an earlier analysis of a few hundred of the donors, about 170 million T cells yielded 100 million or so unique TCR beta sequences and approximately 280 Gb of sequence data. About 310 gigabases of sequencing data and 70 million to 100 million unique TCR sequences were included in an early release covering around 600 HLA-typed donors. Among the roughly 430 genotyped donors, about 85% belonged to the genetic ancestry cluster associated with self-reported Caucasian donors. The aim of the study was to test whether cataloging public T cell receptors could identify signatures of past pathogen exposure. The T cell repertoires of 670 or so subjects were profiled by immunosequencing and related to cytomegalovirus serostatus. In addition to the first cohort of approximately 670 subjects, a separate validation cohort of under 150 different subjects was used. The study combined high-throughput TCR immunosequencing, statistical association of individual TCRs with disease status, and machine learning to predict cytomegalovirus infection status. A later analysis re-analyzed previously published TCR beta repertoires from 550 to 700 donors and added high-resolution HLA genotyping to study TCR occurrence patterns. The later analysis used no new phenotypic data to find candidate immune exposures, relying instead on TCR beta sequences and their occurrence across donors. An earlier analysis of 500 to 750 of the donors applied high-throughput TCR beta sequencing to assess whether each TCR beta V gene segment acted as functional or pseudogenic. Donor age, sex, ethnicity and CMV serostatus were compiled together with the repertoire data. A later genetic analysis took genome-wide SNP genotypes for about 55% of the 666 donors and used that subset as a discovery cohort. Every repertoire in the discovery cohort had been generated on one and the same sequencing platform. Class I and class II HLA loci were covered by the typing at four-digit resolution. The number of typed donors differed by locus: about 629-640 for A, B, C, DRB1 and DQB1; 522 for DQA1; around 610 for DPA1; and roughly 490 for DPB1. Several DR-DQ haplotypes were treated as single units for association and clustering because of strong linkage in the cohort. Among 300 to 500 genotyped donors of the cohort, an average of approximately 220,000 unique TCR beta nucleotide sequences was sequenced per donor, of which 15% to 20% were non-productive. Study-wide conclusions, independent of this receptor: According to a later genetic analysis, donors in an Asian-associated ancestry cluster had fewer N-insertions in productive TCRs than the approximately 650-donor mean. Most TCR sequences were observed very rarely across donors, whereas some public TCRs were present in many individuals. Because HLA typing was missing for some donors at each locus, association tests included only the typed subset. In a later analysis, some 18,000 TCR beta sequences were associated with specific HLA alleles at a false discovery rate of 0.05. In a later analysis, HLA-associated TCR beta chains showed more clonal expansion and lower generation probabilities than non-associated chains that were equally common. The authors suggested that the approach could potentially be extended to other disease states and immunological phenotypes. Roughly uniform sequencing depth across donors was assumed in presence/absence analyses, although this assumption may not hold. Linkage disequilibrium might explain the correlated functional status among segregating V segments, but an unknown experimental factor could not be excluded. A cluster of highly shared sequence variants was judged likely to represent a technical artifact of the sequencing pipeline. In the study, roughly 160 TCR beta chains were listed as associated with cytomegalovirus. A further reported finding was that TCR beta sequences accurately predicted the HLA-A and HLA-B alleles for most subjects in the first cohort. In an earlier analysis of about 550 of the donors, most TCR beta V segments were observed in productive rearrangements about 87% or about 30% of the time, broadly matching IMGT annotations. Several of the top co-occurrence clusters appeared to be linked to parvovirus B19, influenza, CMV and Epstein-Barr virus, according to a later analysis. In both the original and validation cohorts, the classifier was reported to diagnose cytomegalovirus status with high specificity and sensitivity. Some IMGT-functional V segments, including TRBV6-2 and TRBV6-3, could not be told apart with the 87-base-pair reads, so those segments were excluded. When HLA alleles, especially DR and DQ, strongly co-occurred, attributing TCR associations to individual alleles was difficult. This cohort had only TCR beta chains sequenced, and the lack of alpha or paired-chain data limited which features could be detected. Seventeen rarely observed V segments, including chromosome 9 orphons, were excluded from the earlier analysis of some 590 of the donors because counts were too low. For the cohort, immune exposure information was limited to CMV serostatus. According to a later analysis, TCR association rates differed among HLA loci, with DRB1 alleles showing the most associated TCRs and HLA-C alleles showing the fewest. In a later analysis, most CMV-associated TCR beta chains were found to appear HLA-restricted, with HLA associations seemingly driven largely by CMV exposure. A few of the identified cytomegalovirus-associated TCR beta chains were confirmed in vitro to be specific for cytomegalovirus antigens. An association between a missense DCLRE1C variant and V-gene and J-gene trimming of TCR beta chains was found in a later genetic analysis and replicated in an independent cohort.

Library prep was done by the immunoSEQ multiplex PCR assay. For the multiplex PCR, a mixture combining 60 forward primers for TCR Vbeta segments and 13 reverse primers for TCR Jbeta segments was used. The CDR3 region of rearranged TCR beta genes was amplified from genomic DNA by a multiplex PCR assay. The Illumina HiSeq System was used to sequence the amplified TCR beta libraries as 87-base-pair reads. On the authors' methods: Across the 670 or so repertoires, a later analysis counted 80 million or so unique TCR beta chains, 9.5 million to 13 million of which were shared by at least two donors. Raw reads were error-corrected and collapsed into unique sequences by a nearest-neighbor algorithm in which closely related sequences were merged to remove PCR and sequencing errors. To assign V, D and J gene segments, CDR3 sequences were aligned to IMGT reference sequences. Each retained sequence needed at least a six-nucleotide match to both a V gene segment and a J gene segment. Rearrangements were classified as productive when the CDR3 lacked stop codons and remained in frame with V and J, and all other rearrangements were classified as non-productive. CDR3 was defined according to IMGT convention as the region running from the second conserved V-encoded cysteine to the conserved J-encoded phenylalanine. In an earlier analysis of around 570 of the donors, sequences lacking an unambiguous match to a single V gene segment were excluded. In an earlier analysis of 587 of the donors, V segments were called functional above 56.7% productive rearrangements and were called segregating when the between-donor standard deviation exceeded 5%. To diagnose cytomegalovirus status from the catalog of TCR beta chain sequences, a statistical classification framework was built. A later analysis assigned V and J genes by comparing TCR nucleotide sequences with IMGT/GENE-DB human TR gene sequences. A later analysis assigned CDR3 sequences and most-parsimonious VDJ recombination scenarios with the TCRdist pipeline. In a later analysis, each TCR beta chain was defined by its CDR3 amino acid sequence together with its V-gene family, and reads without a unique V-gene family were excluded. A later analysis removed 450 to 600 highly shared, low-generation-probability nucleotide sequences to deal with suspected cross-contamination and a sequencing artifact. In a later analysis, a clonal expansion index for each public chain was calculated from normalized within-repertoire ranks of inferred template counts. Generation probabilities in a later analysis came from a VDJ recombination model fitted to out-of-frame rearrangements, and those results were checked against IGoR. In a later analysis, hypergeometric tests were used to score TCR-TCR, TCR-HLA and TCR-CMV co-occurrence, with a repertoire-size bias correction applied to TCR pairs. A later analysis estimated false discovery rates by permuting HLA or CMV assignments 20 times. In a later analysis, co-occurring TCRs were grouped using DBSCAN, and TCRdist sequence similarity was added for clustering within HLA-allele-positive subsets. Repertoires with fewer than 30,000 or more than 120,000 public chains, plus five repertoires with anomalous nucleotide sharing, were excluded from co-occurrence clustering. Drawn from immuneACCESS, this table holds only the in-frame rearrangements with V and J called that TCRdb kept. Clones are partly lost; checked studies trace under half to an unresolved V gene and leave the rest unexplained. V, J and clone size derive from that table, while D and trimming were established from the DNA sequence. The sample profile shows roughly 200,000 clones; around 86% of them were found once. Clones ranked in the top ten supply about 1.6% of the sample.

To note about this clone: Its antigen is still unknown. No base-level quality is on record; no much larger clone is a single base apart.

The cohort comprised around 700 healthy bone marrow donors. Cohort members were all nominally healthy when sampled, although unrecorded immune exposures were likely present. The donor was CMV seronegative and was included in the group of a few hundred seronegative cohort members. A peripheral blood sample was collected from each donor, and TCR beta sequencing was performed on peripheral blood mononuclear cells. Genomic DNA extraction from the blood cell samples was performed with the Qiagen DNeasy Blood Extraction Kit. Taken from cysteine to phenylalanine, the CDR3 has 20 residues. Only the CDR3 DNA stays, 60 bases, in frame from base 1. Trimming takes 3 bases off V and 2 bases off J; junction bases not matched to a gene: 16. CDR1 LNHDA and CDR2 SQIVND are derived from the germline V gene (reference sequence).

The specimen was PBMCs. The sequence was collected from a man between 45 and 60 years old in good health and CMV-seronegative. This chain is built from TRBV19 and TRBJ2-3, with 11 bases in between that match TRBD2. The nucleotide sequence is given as TGTGCCAGTAGTATTATCTTCCTAGCGGGGGGCGATATCCCCACAGATACGCAGTATTTT. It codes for CASSIIFLAGGDIPTDTQYF.